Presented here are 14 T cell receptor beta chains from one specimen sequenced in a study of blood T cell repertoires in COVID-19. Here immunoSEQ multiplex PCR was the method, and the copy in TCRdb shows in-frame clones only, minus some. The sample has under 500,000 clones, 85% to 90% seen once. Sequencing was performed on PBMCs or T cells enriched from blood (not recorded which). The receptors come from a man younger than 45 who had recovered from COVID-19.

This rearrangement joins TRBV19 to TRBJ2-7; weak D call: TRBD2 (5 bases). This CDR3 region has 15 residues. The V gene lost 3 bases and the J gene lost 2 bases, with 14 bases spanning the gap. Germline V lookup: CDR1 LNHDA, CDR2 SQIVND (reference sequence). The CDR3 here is CASSMGWRAAYEQYF. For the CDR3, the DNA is TGTGCCAGTAGTATGGGGTGGCGGGCTGCCTACGAGCAGTACTTC.

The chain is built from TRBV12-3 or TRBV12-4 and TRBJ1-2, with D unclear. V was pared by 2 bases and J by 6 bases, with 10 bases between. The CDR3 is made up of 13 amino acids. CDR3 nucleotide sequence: TGTGCCAGCAGTTTAAGTGGAGGCAATGGCTACACCTTC. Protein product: CASSLSGGNGYTF.

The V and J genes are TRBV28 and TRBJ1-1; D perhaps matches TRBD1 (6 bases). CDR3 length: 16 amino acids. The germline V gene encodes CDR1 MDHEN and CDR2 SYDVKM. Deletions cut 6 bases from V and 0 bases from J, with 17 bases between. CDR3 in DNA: TGTGCCAGCAGCCCGTACGACAGGTTTATGAACACTGAAGCTTTCTTT. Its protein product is CASSPYDRFMNTEAFF.

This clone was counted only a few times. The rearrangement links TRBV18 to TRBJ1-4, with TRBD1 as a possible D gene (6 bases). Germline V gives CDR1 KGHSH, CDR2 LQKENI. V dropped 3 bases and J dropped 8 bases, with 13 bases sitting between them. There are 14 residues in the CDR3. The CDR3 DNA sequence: TGTGCCAGCTCACCTCGAGCAGGGGACGAAAAACTGTTTTTT. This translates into CASSPRAGDEKLFF.

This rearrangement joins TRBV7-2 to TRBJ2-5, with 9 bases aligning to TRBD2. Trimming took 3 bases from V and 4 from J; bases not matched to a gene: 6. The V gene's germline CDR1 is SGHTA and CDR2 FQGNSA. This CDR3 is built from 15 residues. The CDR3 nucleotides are TGTGCCAGCAGCTTTCTAGCGGGACGGGTAGAGACCCAGTACTTC. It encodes CASSFLAGRVETQYF.

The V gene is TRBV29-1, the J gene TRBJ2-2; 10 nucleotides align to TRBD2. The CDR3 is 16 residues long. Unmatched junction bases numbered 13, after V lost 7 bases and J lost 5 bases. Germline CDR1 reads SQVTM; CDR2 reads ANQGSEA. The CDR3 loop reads CSALVGFSGRTGELFF. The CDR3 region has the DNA TGCAGCGCCCTAGTCGGTTTTAGCGGGAGGACCGGGGAGCTGTTTTTT.

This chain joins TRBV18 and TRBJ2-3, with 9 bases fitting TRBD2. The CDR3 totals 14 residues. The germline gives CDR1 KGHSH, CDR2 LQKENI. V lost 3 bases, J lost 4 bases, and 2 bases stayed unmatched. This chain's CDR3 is CASSPAGGADTQYF. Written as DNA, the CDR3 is TGTGCCAGCTCACCGGCGGGAGGGGCAGATACGCAGTATTTT.

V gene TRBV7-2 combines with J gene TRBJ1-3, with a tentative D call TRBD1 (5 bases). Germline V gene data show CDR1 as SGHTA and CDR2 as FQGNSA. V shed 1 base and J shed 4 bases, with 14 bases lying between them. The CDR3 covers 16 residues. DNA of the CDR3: TGTGCCAGCAGCTTAGGGGCGCAGGGTGCGGGAAACACCATATATTTT. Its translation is CASSLGAQGAGNTIYF.

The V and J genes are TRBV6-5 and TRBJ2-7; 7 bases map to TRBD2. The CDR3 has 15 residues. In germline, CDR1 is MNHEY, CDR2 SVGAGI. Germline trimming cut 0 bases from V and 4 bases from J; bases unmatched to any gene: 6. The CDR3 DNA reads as TGTGCCAGCAGTTACTCGCTAGCGGAATTTTACGAGCAGTACTTC. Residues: CASSYSLAEFYEQYF.

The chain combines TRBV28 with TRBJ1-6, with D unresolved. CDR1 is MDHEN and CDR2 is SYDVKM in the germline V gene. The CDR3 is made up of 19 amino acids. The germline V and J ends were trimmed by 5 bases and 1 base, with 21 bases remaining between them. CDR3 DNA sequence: TGTGCCAGCAGTCTCTCGGTCTACAGCTCCTGGTCCTATAATTCACCCCTCCACTTT. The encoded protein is CASSLSVYSSWSYNSPLHF.

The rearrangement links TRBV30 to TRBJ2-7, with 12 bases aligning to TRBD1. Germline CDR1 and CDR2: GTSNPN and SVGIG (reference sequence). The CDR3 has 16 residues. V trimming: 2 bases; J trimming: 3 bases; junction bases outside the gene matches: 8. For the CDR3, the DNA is TGTGCCTGGAGTCCCTCGGGGACAGGGGGCTTCTACGAGCAGTACTTC. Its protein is CAWSPSGTGGFYEQYF. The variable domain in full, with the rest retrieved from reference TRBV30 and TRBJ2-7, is SQTIHQWPATLVQPVGSPLSLECTVEGTSNPNLYWYRQAAGRGLQLLFYSVGIGQISSEVPQNLSASRPQDRQFILSSKKLLLSDSGFYLCAWSPSGTGGFYEQYFGPGTRLTVT.

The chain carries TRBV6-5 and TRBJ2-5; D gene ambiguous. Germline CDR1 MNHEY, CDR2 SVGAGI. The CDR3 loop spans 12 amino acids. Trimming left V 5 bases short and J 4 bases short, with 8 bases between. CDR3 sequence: CASSPYLETQYF. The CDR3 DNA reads TGTGCCAGCAGTCCCTATTTAGAGACCCAGTACTTC.

CDR3 protein: CASSFPLAGEHEQYF. As DNA, the CDR3 is TGTGCCAGCAGCTTCCCGCTAGCGGGAGAGCACGAGCAGTACTTC. The V call is TRBV7-9, the J call TRBJ2-7; TRBD2 matches 10 bases. V was pared by 3 bases and J by 5 bases, with 7 bases of the junction left unmatched. The CDR3 is 15 amino acids. Germline V lookup: CDR1 SEHNR, CDR2 FQNEAQ (reference sequence).

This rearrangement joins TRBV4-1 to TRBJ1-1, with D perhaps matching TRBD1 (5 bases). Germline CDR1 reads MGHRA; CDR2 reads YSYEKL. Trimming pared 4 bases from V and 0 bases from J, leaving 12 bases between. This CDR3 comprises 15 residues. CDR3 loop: CASSLSTELNTEAFF. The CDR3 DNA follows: TGCGCCAGCAGCCTATCGACAGAGCTGAACACTGAAGCTTTCTTT.